The subject of this entry is one TCR beta chain. The sample originates from a study of blood T cell repertoires in COVID-19. Study at large: There were acute and convalescent COVID-19 samples, and they came from the United States, Italy and Spain.

V gave up 9 bases and J gave up 6 bases; unmatched junction bases: 13. This CDR3 has 15 amino acids. The germline CDR1 and CDR2 sequences are LNHDA and SQIVND (reference sequence). Sequenced by immunoSEQ multiplex PCR; TCRdb stores in-frame clones only, minus some. Among about 350,000 clones listed, around nine tenths were seen once. Those enrolled, adults aged roughly 18 to 95 years, came from about two dozen US areas. Assignment of participants to cohorts was predicated upon participant-reported clinical history. The source of this sequence is a woman between 25 and 40 years old who had been exposed to COVID-19. The rearrangement joins TRBV19 to TRBJ2-3, with 9 bases lining up with TRBD2. Sequenced: PBMCs or T cells enriched from blood (not recorded which). In DNA, the CDR3 is TGTGCCAGCCTACCAGTAGCGGGAGTCCGGGATACGCAGTATTTT. This encodes CASLPVAGVRDTQYF.